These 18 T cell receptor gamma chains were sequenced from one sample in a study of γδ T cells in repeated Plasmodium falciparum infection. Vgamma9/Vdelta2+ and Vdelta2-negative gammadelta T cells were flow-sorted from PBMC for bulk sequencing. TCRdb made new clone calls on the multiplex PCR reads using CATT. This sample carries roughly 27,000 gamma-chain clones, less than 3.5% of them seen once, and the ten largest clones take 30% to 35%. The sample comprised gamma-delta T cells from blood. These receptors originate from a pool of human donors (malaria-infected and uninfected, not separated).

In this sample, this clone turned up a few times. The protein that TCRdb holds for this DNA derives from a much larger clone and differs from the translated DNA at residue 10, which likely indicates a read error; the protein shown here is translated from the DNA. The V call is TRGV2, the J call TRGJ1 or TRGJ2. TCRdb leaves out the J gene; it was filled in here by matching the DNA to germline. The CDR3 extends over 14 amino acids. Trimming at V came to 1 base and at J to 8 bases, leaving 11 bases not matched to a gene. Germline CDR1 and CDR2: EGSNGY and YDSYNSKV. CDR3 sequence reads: CATWDGRPYDKKLF. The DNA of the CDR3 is TGTGCCACCTGGGACGGTCGACCCTATGATAAGAAACTCTTT.

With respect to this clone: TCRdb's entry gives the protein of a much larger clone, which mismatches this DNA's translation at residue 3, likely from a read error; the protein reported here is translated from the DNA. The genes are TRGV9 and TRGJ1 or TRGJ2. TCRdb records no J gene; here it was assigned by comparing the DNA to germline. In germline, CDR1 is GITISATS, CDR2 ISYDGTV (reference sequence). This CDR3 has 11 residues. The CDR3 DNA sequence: TGTGCCTCGTGGGAGGGCGGCGGGAAACTCTTT. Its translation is CASWEGGGKLF.

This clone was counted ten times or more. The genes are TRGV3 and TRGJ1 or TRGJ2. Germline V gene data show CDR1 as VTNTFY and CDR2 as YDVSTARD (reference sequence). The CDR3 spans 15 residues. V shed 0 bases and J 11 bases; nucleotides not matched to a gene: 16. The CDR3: CATWDRREPAYEKLF. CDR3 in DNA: TGTGCCACCTGGGACAGGCGGGAACCCGCGTACGAGAAACTCTTT.

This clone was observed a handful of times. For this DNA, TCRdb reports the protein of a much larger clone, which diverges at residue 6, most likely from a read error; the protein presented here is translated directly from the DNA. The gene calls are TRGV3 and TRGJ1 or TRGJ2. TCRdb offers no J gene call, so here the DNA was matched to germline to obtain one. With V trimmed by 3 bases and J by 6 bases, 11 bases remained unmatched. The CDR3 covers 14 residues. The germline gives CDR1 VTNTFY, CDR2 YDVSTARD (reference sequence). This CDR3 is CATWDWPRGYKKLF. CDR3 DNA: TGTGCCACCTGGGACTGGCCGAGGGGTTATAAGAAACTCTTT.

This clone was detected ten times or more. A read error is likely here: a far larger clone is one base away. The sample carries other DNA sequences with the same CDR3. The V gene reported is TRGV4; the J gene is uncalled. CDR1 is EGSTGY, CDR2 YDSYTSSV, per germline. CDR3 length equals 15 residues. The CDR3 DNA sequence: TGTGCCACCTGGGATGGGCCTTTGAATTATTATAAGAAACTCTTC. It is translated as CATWDGPLNYYKKLF.

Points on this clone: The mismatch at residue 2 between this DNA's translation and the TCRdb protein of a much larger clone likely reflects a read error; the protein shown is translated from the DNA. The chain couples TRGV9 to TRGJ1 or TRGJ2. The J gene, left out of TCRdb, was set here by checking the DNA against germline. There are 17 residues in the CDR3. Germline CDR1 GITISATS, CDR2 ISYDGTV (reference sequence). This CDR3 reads CTLCLHNRQPNYYKKLF. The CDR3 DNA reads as TGTACCTTGTGTCTCCACAACCGACAACCGAATTATTATAAGAAACTCTTT.

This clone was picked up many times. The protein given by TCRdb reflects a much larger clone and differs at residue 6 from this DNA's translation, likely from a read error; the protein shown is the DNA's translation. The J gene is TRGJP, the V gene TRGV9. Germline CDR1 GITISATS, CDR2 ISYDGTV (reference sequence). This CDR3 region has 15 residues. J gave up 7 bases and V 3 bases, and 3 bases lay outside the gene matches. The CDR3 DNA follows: TGTGCCTTGTGGGAGATTGAGTTGGGCAAAAAAATCAAGGTATTT. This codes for CALWEIELGKKIKVF.

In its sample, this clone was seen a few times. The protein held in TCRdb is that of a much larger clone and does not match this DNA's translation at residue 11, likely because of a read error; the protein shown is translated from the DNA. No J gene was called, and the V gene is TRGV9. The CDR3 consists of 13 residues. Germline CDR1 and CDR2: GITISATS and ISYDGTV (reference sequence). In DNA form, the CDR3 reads TGTGCCTTGTGGGAGTATTTTTATTATAAGGAACTCTTT. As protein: CALWEYFYYKELF.

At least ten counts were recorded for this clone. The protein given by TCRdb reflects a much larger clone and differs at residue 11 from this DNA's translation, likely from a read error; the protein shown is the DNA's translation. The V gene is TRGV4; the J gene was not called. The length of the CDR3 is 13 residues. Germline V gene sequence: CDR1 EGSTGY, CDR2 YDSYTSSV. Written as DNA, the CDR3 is TGTGCCACCTGGGATAGGGATTATTATAAGAGACTCTTT. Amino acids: CATWDRDYYKRLF.

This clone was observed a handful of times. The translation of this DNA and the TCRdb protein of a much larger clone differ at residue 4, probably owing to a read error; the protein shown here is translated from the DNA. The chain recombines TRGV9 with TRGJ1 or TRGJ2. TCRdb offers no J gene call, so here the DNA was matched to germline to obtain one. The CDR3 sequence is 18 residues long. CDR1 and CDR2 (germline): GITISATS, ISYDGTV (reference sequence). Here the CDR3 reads CALREVHYGLGNYYKKLF. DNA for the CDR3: TGTGCCTTGCGGGAGGTGCACTATGGACTAGGGAATTATTATAAGAAACTCTTT.

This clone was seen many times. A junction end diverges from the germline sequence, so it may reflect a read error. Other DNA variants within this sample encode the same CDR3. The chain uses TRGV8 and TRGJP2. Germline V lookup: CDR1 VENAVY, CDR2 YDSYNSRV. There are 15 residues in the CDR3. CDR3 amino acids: CATWEPDSSDWIKTF. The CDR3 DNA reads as TGTGCCACCTGGGAGCCCGATAGTAGTGATTGGATCAAGACATTT.

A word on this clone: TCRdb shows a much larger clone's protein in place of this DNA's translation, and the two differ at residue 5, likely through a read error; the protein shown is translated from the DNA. The CDR3 loop is CALWVVLPNYKKLF. CDR3 bases: TGTGCCTTGTGGGTGGTGCTACCGAATTATAAGAAACTCTTT. V is TRGV9 and J is TRGJ1 or TRGJ2. TCRdb gives no J gene; it was assigned here by matching the DNA to germline. The CDR3 consists of 14 residues. The germline V gene encodes CDR1 GITISATS and CDR2 ISYDGTV (reference sequence).

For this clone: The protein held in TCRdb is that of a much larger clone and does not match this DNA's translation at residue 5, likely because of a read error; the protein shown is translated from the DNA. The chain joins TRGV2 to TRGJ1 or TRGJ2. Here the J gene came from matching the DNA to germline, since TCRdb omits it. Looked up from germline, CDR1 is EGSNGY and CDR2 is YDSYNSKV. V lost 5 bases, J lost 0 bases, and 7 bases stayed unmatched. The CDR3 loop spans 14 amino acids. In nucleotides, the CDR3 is TGTGCCACCTGGGGCCTACGGAATTATTATAAGAAACTCTTT. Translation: CATWGLRNYYKKLF.

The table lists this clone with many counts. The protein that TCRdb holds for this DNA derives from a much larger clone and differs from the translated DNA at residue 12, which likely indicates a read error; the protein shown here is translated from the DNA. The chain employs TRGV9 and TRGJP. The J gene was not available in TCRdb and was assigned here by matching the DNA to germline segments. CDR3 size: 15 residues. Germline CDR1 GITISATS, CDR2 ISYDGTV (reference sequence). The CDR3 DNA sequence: TGTGCCTTGTGGGAGCCCCCGGTGGGCAAAAAAACCAAGGTATTT. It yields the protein CALWEPPVGKKTKVF.

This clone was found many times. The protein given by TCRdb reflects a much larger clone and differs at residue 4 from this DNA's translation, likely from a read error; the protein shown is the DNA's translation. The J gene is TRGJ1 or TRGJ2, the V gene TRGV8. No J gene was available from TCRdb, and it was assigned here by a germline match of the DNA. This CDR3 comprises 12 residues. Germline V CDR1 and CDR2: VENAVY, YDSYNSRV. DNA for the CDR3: TGTGCCACCCGGGATAGGCGGTATAAGAAACTCTTT. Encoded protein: CATRDRRYKKLF.

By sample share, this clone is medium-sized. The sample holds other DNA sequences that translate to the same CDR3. As DNA, the CDR3 is TGTGCCACCTGGGACGGAGATTATTATAAGAAACTCTTT. This codes for CATWDGDYYKKLF. This sequence joins TRGV2 and TRGJ1 or TRGJ2. Germline V gene sequence: CDR1 EGSNGY, CDR2 YDSYNSKV. Trimming at V came to 1 base and at J to 2 bases, leaving 2 bases not matched to a gene. CDR3 length: 13 residues.

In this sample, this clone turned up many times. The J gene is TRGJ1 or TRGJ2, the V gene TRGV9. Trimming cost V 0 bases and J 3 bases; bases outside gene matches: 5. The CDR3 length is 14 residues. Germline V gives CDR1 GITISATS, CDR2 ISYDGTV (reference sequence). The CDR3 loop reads CALWEVRIYYKKLF. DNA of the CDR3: TGTGCCTTGTGGGAGGTGCGAATTTATTATAAGAAACTCTTT.

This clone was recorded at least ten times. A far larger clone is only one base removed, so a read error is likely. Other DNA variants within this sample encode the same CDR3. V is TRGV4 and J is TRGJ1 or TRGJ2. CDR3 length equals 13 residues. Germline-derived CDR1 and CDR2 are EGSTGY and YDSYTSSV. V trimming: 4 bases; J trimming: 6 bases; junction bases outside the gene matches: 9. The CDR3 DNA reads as TGTGCCACCTGGGACGGGCGGCTTTATAAGAAACTCTTT. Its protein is CATWDGRLYKKLF.